This T cell receptor (beta chain) was recorded in a study of blood T cell repertoires in COVID-19. Study details: Some COVID-19 samples were acute and others convalescent; all came from the United States, Italy and Spain. The cDNA or gDNA used as material had been derived from T cells, B-cell-depleted T cells, or PBMCs.

Sequencing used immunoSEQ multiplex PCR; TCRdb keeps in-frame clones, though not all of them. The table includes around 140,000 clones, approximately 86% detected once. Sequenced input: peripheral blood. This TCR came from an older man with acute or convalescent COVID-19.

CDR3 sequence (DNA): TGTGCCAGCAGTTTATCTTCTCCCGAGGTCGGGGAGCTGTTTTTT. Residues: CASSLSSPEVGELFF. V is TRBV28 and J is TRBJ2-2; no definite D call. The germline CDR1 and CDR2 sequences are MDHEN and SYDVKM. The V and J ends lost 1 base and 7 bases respectively, with 13 bases between them. There are 15 residues in the CDR3.